This TCR beta chain was retrieved from a study of prognosis after radiotherapy for stage I lung cancer. Findings and limits, study-wide: Lower Shannon entropy after stereotactic body radiation therapy was observed in patients who went on to develop distant metastases.

There are 12 residues in the CDR3. V was trimmed by 5 bases and J by 14 bases, leaving 21 bases between them. Per the germline V gene, CDR1 is DFQATT and CDR2 is SNEGSKA (reference sequence). The count of this clonotype is one. The antigen is undetermined. Template was genomic DNA; TCR beta CDR3 amplified in two multiplex PCR rounds. First-round PCR, the initial amplification, used primers specific to each TRBV and TRBJ gene. TCRdb processed the multiplex PCR reads anew with MiXCR; each CDR3 protein has one entry. The sample holds approximately 17,000 distinct CDR3 sequences; approximately 40% are singletons and the top ten take around 43%.

The material sequenced was PBMCs, taken before or after stereotactic body radiation therapy (not recorded which). The sequence derives from a donor at least 50 years old with non-small cell lung cancer. The rearrangement uses TRBV20-1 and TRBJ1-2, with D possibly matching TRBD1 (6 bases). This CDR3 reads CSASTGSHGGTF. CDR3 coding DNA: TGCAGTGCTTCCACAGGGTCCCATGGAGGTACCTTC.